A selection of T cell receptor beta chains follows, all from one sample in a study of T cell repertoires in cytomegalovirus infection. TCRdb reprocessed the reads via MiXCR and lists one record per CDR3 protein. The sample comprises more than 55,000 distinct CDR3 sequences, about 20% of which are singletons, and roughly two thirds rests with the top ten. Their target antigens are unknown. Sequenced material: CD8+ T cells from cultured PBMCs, taken from culture after CMV antigen stimulation. These receptors were taken from a human donor in good health (CMV status not recorded). Some clones in this sample may be carry-over from other donors' samples. Both conserved end residues are part of each CDR3. Fields, in order: J gene, V gene, CDR3 protein.

j_call: TRBJ2-7
v_call: TRBV15
cdr3_aa: CATSSDELAGGTYEQYF

j_call: TRBJ2-5
v_call: TRBV12-3/TRBV12-4
cdr3_aa: CASSGTGVRETQYF

j_call: TRBJ1-5
v_call: TRBV19
cdr3_aa: CASRPTGSNQPQHF

j_call: TRBJ1-5
v_call: TRBV6-2/TRBV6-3
cdr3_aa: CASSYSILGVIDRGNQPQHF

j_call: TRBJ2-3
v_call: TRBV7-6
cdr3_aa: CASSLVQGADTQYF

j_call: TRBJ2-7
v_call: TRBV6-1
cdr3_aa: CASSIETGGSYEQYF

j_call: TRBJ1-4
v_call: TRBV5-6
cdr3_aa: CASSLGADEKLFF

j_call: TRBJ2-1
v_call: TRBV6-2/TRBV6-3
cdr3_aa: CASRDGGGSYNEQFF

j_call: TRBJ1-1
v_call: TRBV6-1
cdr3_aa: CASSQAVGNTEAFF

j_call: TRBJ1-1
v_call: TRBV20-1
cdr3_aa: CSARPRDIRFGEAFF

j_call: TRBJ2-1
v_call: TRBV9
cdr3_aa: CASSGGLAGDYNEQFF

j_call: TRBJ2-1
v_call: TRBV7-9
cdr3_aa: CASSSQGPGYNEQFF

j_call: TRBJ2-7
v_call: TRBV6-5
cdr3_aa: CASSLGDRGFSYEQYF

j_call: TRBJ2-1
v_call: TRBV28
cdr3_aa: CASSSPGWAGGLNEQFF